This TCR beta chain comes out of a study of cytomegalovirus exposure and HLA in healthy donors. Whole-study results and caveats: Being productive about 90% or about 30% of the time was typical of most TCR beta V segments in an earlier analysis. Cytomegalovirus association was listed for 150 to 200 TCR beta chains. With later analysis, a missense DCLRE1C variant became linked to TCR beta V- and J-gene trimming.

CDR1 MNHEY and CDR2 SVGAGI come from the germline V gene. V gave up 5 bases and J gave up 7 bases; unmatched junction bases: 8. The length of the CDR3 is 13 residues. A multiplex PCR was run with 60 Vbeta primers and 13 Jbeta primers. The data were produced by immunoSEQ multiplex PCR, yet TCRdb's version contains in-frame clones alone and is incomplete. The repertoire holds about 160,000 clones, with 60% to 80% as singletons. Donors likely had unrecorded immune exposures despite being nominally healthy when sampled. About this clone itself: Antigen: not known.

This receptor was obtained from a male donor in good health and CMV-seronegative. V gene TRBV6-5 combines with J gene TRBJ2-7, with 7 positions matching TRBD2. Material for sequencing was PBMCs. CDR3 sequence reads: CASSASGAGEQYF. CDR3 bases: TGTGCCAGCAGTGCCAGCGGGGCAGGGGAGCAGTACTTC.